One sample yielded the 21 T cell receptor beta chains listed below, sequenced in a study of blood T cell repertoires in COVID-19. The table came from immunoSEQ multiplex PCR; TCRdb's copy has only in-frame clones and leaves some out. The sample has more than 25,000 clones, about 90% seen once; the top ten hold more than 0.8%. The sequenced material came from peripheral blood. These receptors were taken from a man aged 65-85 years with active or convalescent COVID-19.

The table lists this clone with a count of one. V gene TRBV4-1 combines with J gene TRBJ2-7; D might be TRBD2 (6 bases). Germline V gives CDR1 MGHRA, CDR2 YSYEKL. This CDR3 contains 15 residues. The V end was cut by 1 base, the J end by 1 base, with 11 bases between. The CDR3 loop reads CASSQGTGVSYEQYF. The CDR3 bases are TGCGCCAGCAGCCAAGGGACGGGGGTTTCCTACGAGCAGTACTTC.

This clone occurred once. V is TRBV29-1 and J is TRBJ1-5; D unresolved. Trimming left V 4 bases short and J 4 bases short, with 8 bases between. Per the germline V gene, CDR1 is SQVTM and CDR2 is ANQGSEA. This CDR3 spans 12 amino acids. CDR3 sequence: CSVADSNQPQHF. DNA for the CDR3: TGCAGCGTTGCCGACTCGAATCAGCCCCAGCATTTT.

The chain carries TRBV7-2 and TRBJ2-7; 8 bases are shared with TRBD1. Trimming took 4 bases from V and 1 from J; bases not matched to a gene: 6. The CDR3 sequence is 15 residues long. The germline gives CDR1 SGHTA, CDR2 FQGNSA. The DNA for the CDR3 is TGTGCCAGCAGCTCACAGACAGGGGTTTCCTACGAGCAGTACTTC. This sequence encodes CASSSQTGVSYEQYF.

The V gene is TRBV29-1, the J gene TRBJ2-2; weak D call: TRBD1 (6 bases). Trimming pared 7 bases from V and 1 base from J, leaving 13 bases between. Germline V gives CDR1 SQVTM, CDR2 ANQGSEA. The length of the CDR3 is 14 residues. CDR3 region: CSALTGRNTGELFF. CDR3 nucleotides: TGCAGCGCTTTGACAGGAAGGAACACCGGGGAGCTGTTTTTT.

The chain uses TRBV19 and TRBJ1-2; maybe TRBD1 (6 bases). Germline V gene data show CDR1 as LNHDA and CDR2 as SQIVND (reference sequence). This CDR3 has 12 amino acids. V dropped 5 bases and J dropped 5 bases, with 9 bases sitting between them. CDR3 residues: CASSWGLYGYTF. DNA for the CDR3: TGTGCCAGTAGTTGGGGGCTGTATGGCTACACCTTC.

The chain employs TRBV7-8 and TRBJ2-3; D is perhaps TRBD2 (5 bases). Trimming removed 2 bases at V and 5 bases at J, with 20 bases between. There are 17 residues in the CDR3. From germline, CDR1 is SGHVS and CDR2 FQNEAQ. CDR3 DNA: TGTGCCAGCAGCTTATCGATGCTGGAGGTCCGGGTAGATACGCAGTATTTT. This codes for CASSLSMLEVRVDTQYF.

This clone was detected once. The chain employs TRBV7-8 and TRBJ1-1; D may be TRBD1 (5 bases). CDR1 SGHVS and CDR2 FQNEAQ come from the germline V gene. This CDR3 is 14 amino acids long. V lost 2 bases, J lost 4 bases, and 11 bases lay in between. CDR3 region: CASSLQGGSTEAFF. For the CDR3, the DNA is TGTGCCAGCAGCTTACAGGGAGGGTCCACTGAAGCTTTCTTT.

This clone occurred a few times. The V and J genes are TRBV6-2 or TRBV6-3 and TRBJ1-2; D is ambiguous. V shed 0 bases and J shed 3 bases, with 8 bases lying between them. Germline V gene sequence: CDR1 MNHEY, CDR2 SVGEGT. This CDR3 contains 14 residues. This CDR3 reads CASSYSTNDYGYTF. CDR3 sequence (DNA): TGTGCCAGCAGTTACTCGACAAATGACTATGGCTACACCTTC.

This clone was detected only once. The CDR3 reads CASSYRQGSNQPQHF. The CDR3 nucleotides are TGTGCCAGCAGTTATAGACAGGGGAGTAATCAGCCCCAGCATTTT. This chain connects TRBV6-6 to TRBJ1-5; TRBD1 aligns across 8 bases. CDR3 size: 15 residues. V lost 3 bases and J lost 4; bases outside the gene matches: 5. Looked up from germline, CDR1 is MNHNY and CDR2 is SVGAGI (reference sequence).

The rearrangement uses TRBV7-2 and TRBJ2-7; 9 positions match TRBD2. The CDR3 sequence is 14 residues long. CDR1 SGHTA and CDR2 FQGNSA come from the germline V gene. Germline trimming cut 6 bases from V and 7 bases from J; bases unmatched to any gene: 10. Written as DNA, the CDR3 is TGTGCCAGCAGATTAAGGCTAGCGGGACGGGAGCAGTACTTC. Its translation: CASRLRLAGREQYF.

This rearrangement joins TRBV5-5 to TRBJ2-7; D unclear. Germline CDR1 is SGHKS and CDR2 is YYEKEE (reference sequence). The CDR3 sequence is 15 residues long. Trimming left V 5 bases short and J 1 base short, with 16 bases between. The CDR3 reads CASSPEALGSYEQYF. For the CDR3, the DNA is TGTGCCAGCAGTCCTGAGGCGCTTGGTTCCTACGAGCAGTACTTC. Drawing the rest from reference TRBV5-5 and TRBJ2-7, the complete variable domain is DAGVTQSPTHLIKTRGQQVTLRCSPISGHKSVSWYQQVLGQGPQFIFQYYEKEERGRGNFPDRFSARQFPNYSSELNVNALLLGDSALYLCASSPEALGSYEQYFGPGTRLTVT.

A single count supports this clone. The chain recombines TRBV7-9 with TRBJ1-1; no reliable D call. Germline assignment: CDR1 SEHNR and CDR2 FQNEAQ (reference sequence). Trimming shortened V by 4 bases and J by 2 bases, and 17 bases separated the two germline ends. CDR3 length: 16 amino acids. The CDR3 DNA follows: TGTGCCAGCAGCTACGCAGGCCGAGGGCCAAACACTGAAGCTTTCTTT. Encoded protein: CASSYAGRGPNTEAFF.

The rearrangement links TRBV19 to TRBJ1-5; 11 nucleotides align to TRBD1. V lost 7 bases, J lost 5 bases, and 4 bases stayed unmatched. Germline values: CDR1 LNHDA, CDR2 SQIVND (reference sequence). The CDR3 spans 14 residues. The CDR3 DNA is TGTGCCAGTACCGGACAGGGGGCATATCAGCCCCAGCATTTT. This encodes CASTGQGAYQPQHF.

The rearrangement joins TRBV30 to TRBJ2-1; D is ambiguous. The V and J ends lost 4 bases and 6 bases respectively, with 13 bases between them. This CDR3 has 13 amino acids. Germline-derived CDR1 and CDR2 are GTSNPN and SVGIG (reference sequence). The CDR3 bases are TGTGCCTGGAACCCGCCGGGTTCCAATGAGCAGTTCTTC. Its translation: CAWNPPGSNEQFF.

This clone appeared a single time. J is TRBJ2-4 and V is TRBV11-3; TRBD2 might be the D (5 bases). Trimming took off 9 bases at V and 0 bases at J, with 12 bases between the two ends. Germline loops: CDR1 SGHNT, CDR2 YENEEA. This CDR3 has 14 residues. CDR3 coding DNA: TGTGCCAGGACAAGCGGAATAGCCAAAAACATTCAGTACTTC. This encodes CARTSGIAKNIQYF.

The rearrangement uses TRBV18 and TRBJ1-3, with TRBD1 matching over 7 bases. V shed 1 base and J 8 bases; nucleotides not matched to a gene: 11. Germline V gene sequence: CDR1 KGHSH, CDR2 LQKENI. The CDR3 is made up of 16 amino acids. The CDR3 nucleotides are TGTGCCAGCTCACCACAGTGGTCCCAGGGGGAGCACACCATATATTTT. This gives the protein CASSPQWSQGEHTIYF.

V usage is TRBV12-3 or TRBV12-4 and J usage is TRBJ2-1, with 7 bases lining up with TRBD2. CDR3 size: 12 residues. V shed 4 bases, J shed 9 bases, and the junction held 3 bases outside the gene matches. The CDR3 sequence: CASSWGGSEQFF. DNA for the CDR3: TGTGCCAGCAGTTGGGGGGGAAGTGAGCAGTTCTTC.

V and J are TRBV27 and TRBJ2-7; D unresolved. V lost 3 bases and J lost 0, with 6 bases in between. The length of the CDR3 is 13 residues. The germline CDR1 and CDR2 sequences are MNHEY and SMNVEV (reference sequence). For the CDR3, the DNA is TGTGCCAGCAGTTTGCTGAGCTCCTACGAGCAGTACTTC. This translates into CASSLLSSYEQYF.

The rearrangement joins TRBV24-1 to TRBJ2-1; perhaps TRBD2 as D (5 bases). The germline V gene encodes CDR1 KGHDR and CDR2 SFDVKD. The CDR3 extends over 14 amino acids. Trimming pared 5 bases from V and 7 bases from J, leaving 14 bases between. The CDR3 nucleotides are TGTGCCACCAGTGGAAGGACTCCTTCAAATGAGCAGTTCTTC. Amino acids: CATSGRTPSNEQFF.

The chain joins TRBV10-3 to TRBJ1-1; 9 bases fit TRBD1. CDR3 size: 15 residues. V dropped 6 bases and J dropped 3; count of bases not matched to a gene: 8. CDR1 ENHRY and CDR2 SYGVKD come from the germline V gene. CDR3 sequence (DNA): TGTGCCATCAGGGACCCGGGACAGGGTTACACTGAAGCTTTCTTT. Amino acids: CAIRDPGQGYTEAFF.

The rearrangement links TRBV2 to TRBJ1-4; 8 positions agree with TRBD1. The CDR3 totals 13 residues. V shed 6 bases, J shed 9 bases, and the junction held 6 bases outside the gene matches. Germline V CDR1 and CDR2: SNHLY, FYNNEI. The CDR3 coding sequence is TGTGCCAGCAGCCCCTGGGACAGGAAAAAACTGTTTTTT. It encodes CASSPWDRKKLFF.